Below, 20 T cell receptor beta chains from the same sample are listed, as sequenced in a study of CD8 T cells in Susac syndrome. Random hexamers were used to reverse transcribe the RNA input (0.5 to 1 ug). TCRdb fed the immunoSEQ multiplex PCR reads into MiXCR, producing one record per CDR3 protein. The repertoire includes over 140,000 distinct CDR3 sequences, approximately 95% of them detected once, and about 0.14% sits in the top ten. Sequences were obtained from CD4+ T cells from PBMCs. These receptor sequences come from a human donor with Susac syndrome.

This chain joins TRBV4-2 and TRBJ2-1; D is ambiguous. Germline CDR1 is LGHNA and CDR2 is YNFKEQ. CDR3 length: 13 amino acids. Trimming shortened V by 4 bases and J by 7 bases, and 11 bases separated the two germline ends. In DNA form, the CDR3 reads TGTGCCAGCAGCCCCCCGGCAGCGAATGAGCAGTTCTTC. Protein product: CASSPPAANEQFF.

The chain links TRBV10-3 to TRBJ1-1, with D possibly TRBD1 on 6 matching bases. CDR3 length equals 15 residues. V lost 3 bases, J lost 6 bases, and 17 bases lay in between. Germline loops: CDR1 ENHRY, CDR2 SYGVKD. CDR3 loop: CAISDKGVGIAEAFF. CDR3 DNA sequence: TGTGCCATCAGTGATAAGGGGGTGGGTATCGCTGAAGCTTTCTTT.

The chain has TRBV2 and TRBJ1-2; 8 nucleotides agree with TRBD1. V gave up 7 bases and J gave up 5 bases; unmatched junction bases: 15. The CDR3 extends over 16 amino acids. Germline V CDR1 and CDR2: SNHLY, FYNNEI. The CDR3 region is CASTPPLGQGRYGYTF. CDR3 bases: TGTGCCAGCACCCCCCCTCTTGGACAGGGTCGTTATGGCTACACCTTC.

The chain couples TRBV5-1 to TRBJ2-4; TRBD2 agrees at 9 bases. The CDR3 extends over 15 amino acids. CDR1 SGHRS and CDR2 YFSETQ come from the germline V gene. Trimming removed 3 bases from V and 5 bases from J; junction bases left unmatched: 6. The DNA for the CDR3 is TGCGCCAGCAGCTCCCTTAGCGGGGGAGAAAACATTCAGTACTTC. This sequence encodes CASSSLSGGENIQYF.

This clonotype has a single count. V usage is TRBV7-8 and J usage is TRBJ2-5, with 11 positions matching TRBD1. Gene TRBJ2-7 matches the end of the DNA better, so the J call may be wrong. The CDR3 loop spans 18 amino acids. Germline values: CDR1 SGHVS, CDR2 FQNEAQ. CDR3 amino acids: CASSSTGTGGDHRLEQYF. CDR3 nucleotides: TGTGCCAGCAGCTCGACCGGGACAGGGGGGGATCACAGGCTCGAGCAGTACTTC.

This chain joins TRBV7-9 and TRBJ2-1; 10 bases align to TRBD2. CDR3 length equals 14 residues. V lost 7 bases, J lost 7 bases, and 7 bases stayed unmatched. Germline V gene sequence: CDR1 SEHNR, CDR2 FQNEAQ (reference sequence). CDR3 region: CASNQAGGKNEQFF. The CDR3 region has the DNA TGTGCCAGCAATCAAGCGGGAGGGAAAAATGAGCAGTTCTTC.

This sequence joins TRBV5-1 and TRBJ1-5, with D possibly TRBD1 on 6 matching bases. Trimming cost V 4 bases and J 7 bases, with 18 bases left between them. The CDR3 is made up of 15 amino acids. The germline CDR1 and CDR2 sequences are SGHRS and YFSETQ. The CDR3 sequence is CASSEGGASGQPQHF. CDR3 coding DNA: TGCGCCAGCAGCGAGGGGGGGGCATCCGGACAGCCCCAGCATTTT.

The V and J genes are TRBV7-2 and TRBJ2-5; 8 positions match TRBD2. The CDR3 consists of 15 residues. Germline trimming cut 1 base from V and 1 base from J; bases unmatched to any gene: 2. The germline V gene has CDR1 SGHTA and CDR2 FQGNSA. The CDR3 DNA reads TGTGCCAGCAGCTTAGATGCGGGAGGCCAAGAGACCCAGTACTTC. It encodes CASSLDAGGQETQYF. Based on the CDR3 plus reference TRBV7-2 and TRBJ2-5, the full variable domain is GAGVSQSPSNKVTEKGKDVELRCDPISGHTALYWYRQSLGQGLEFLIYFQGNSAPDKSGLPSDRFSAERTGGSVSTLTIQRTQQEDSAVYLCASSLDAGGQETQYFGPGTRLLVL.

The chain employs TRBV15 and TRBJ1-1; 8 positions agree with TRBD1. The V segment lost 1 base and the J segment 4 bases; nucleotides outside the gene matches: 8. CDR3 size: 16 residues. Germline V gene sequence: CDR1 LNHNV, CDR2 YYDKDF (reference sequence). CDR3 amino acids: CATSRGPTGGGTEAFF. CDR3 bases: TGTGCCACCAGCAGAGGCCCTACAGGGGGTGGCACTGAAGCTTTCTTT. The complete variable domain, with remaining parts taken from reference TRBV15 and TRBJ1-1, reads DAMVIQNPRYQVTQFGKPVTLSCSQTLNHNVMYWYQQKSSQAPKLLFHYYDKDFNNEADTPDNFQSRRPNTSFCFLDIRSPGLGDTAMYLCATSRGPTGGGTEAFFGQGTRLTVV.

The count of this clonotype is one. The gene calls are TRBV30 and TRBJ2-5, with no clear D. The germline CDR1 and CDR2 sequences are GTSNPN and SVGIG (reference sequence). CDR3 size: 13 residues. Trimming cost V 3 bases and J 2 bases, with 10 bases left between them. The CDR3 reads CAWRIKIQETQYF. The CDR3 DNA reads TGTGCCTGGAGGATTAAAATTCAAGAGACCCAGTACTTC.

This rearrangement joins TRBV7-2 to TRBJ2-6; D uncertain. This CDR3 region has 12 residues. Trimming took 11 bases from V and 0 from J, leaving 5 bases between them. Germline V lookup: CDR1 SGHTA, CDR2 FQGNSA. The CDR3 nucleotides are TGTGCCGTTAGCTCTGGGGCCAACGTCCTGACTTTC. Residues: CAVSSGANVLTF.

The rearrangement joins TRBV25-1 to TRBJ2-7; possible D gene TRBD1, 6 bases. The germline CDR1 and CDR2 sequences are MGHDK and SYGVNS. The germline V and J ends were trimmed by 4 bases and 6 bases, with 16 bases remaining between them. The CDR3 loop spans 14 amino acids. The CDR3 reads CASSGHGTPREQYF. The CDR3 nucleotides are TGTGCCAGCAGTGGACACGGGACACCTCGCGAGCAGTACTTC.

V is TRBV4-1 and J is TRBJ2-2; D is perhaps TRBD1 (5 bases). CDR3 length equals 14 residues. V dropped 4 bases and J dropped 5 bases, with 11 bases sitting between them. Germline-derived CDR1 and CDR2 are MGHRA and YSYEKL. The CDR3 loop is CASSPPPGTGELFF. CDR3 DNA sequence: TGCGCCAGCAGCCCCCCCCCAGGGACCGGGGAGCTGTTTTTT.

The V gene is TRBV5-6, the J gene TRBJ1-6; D not resolved. There are 14 residues in the CDR3. Germline CDR1 reads SGHDT; CDR2 reads YYEEEE. V gave up 6 bases and J gave up 7 bases, with 14 bases separating them. In nucleotides, the CDR3 is TGTGCCAGCAACCCTAGAACAGCAAATTCACCCCTCCACTTT. It yields the protein CASNPRTANSPLHF. The full variable domain, its missing parts supplied by reference TRBV5-6 and TRBJ1-6, is DAGVTQSPTHLIKTRGQQVTLRCSPKSGHDTVSWYQQALGQGPQFIFQYYEEEERQRGNFPDRFSGHQFPNYSSELNVNALLLGDSALYLCASNPRTANSPLHFGNGTRLTVT.

The chain uses TRBV29-1 and TRBJ2-7, with 9 bases matching TRBD1. The germline V gene encodes CDR1 SQVTM and CDR2 ANQGSEA. The V segment lost 4 bases and the J segment 5 bases; nucleotides outside the gene matches: 9. CDR3 length: 14 residues. The CDR3 sequence: CSVGPGTGRHEQYF. CDR3 nucleotide sequence: TGCAGCGTTGGTCCCGGGACAGGGCGCCACGAGCAGTACTTC.

This clonotype appeared once. This sequence joins TRBV12-3 or TRBV12-4 and TRBJ2-3; the match to TRBD1 covers 7 bases. The CDR3 totals 15 residues. The junction had 11 bases not matched to a gene; V was cut back by 5 bases and J by 6 bases. CDR3 DNA: TGTGCCAGCAGTCTTAAGGGGGCGTCTAGGGATACGCAGTATTTT. Its protein product is CASSLKGASRDTQYF.

This clonotype was counted a single time. V usage is TRBV25-1 and J usage is TRBJ2-5; 8 nucleotides line up with TRBD2. Germline CDR1 is MGHDK and CDR2 is SYGVNS. The CDR3 runs to 15 residues. With V trimmed by 8 bases and J by 1 base, 9 bases remained unmatched. The CDR3 reads CASAQAGAAQETQYF. CDR3 bases: TGTGCCAGCGCCCAAGCGGGGGCCGCCCAAGAGACCCAGTACTTC.

The chain carries TRBV10-3 and TRBJ2-7; the match to TRBD1 covers 12 bases. The length of the CDR3 is 14 residues. Germline V gene lookup returns CDR1 ENHRY and CDR2 SYGVKD. V gave up 6 bases and J gave up 1 base; unmatched junction bases: 1. Here the CDR3 DNA reads TGTGCCATCAGGGGACAGGGGGCGTCCTACGAGCAGTACTTC. Protein: CAIRGQGASYEQYF.

This chain uses TRBV27 with TRBJ2-7; D is perhaps TRBD1 or TRBD2 (5 bases each). Germline V lookup: CDR1 MNHEY, CDR2 SMNVEV (reference sequence). The CDR3 runs 17 residues. V lost 2 bases and J 2 bases, leaving 19 bases between the germline ends. This CDR3 reads CASSLALGASGTYEQYF. CDR3 bases: TGTGCCAGCAGTTTAGCCCTCGGGGCGTCAGGGACCTACGAGCAGTACTTC.

The DNA of the CDR3 is TGTGCCAGCAGCGAACAACTAGCGGGAGGGCCCTACGAGCAGTACTTC. It codes for CASSEQLAGGPYEQYF. The chain links TRBV7-8 to TRBJ2-7; 13 bases are a match to TRBD2. The V gene end was trimmed by 5 bases and the J gene end by 2 bases; junction bases not matched to a gene: 6. The CDR3 totals 16 residues. CDR1 is SGHVS and CDR2 is FQNEAQ in the germline V gene.